The 27 T cell receptor beta chains below come from one sample, sequenced in a study of cytomegalovirus exposure and HLA in healthy donors. Primers for the PCR totalled 60 Vbeta and 13 Jbeta. Clones were read by immunoSEQ multiplex PCR, and TCRdb kept only the in-frame ones, dropping some. Counted here are around 110,000 clones, over 75% occurring once; the ten biggest clones make up under 5%. The sample taken for sequencing was PBMCs. These receptors were obtained from a male donor in good health and CMV-seronegative.

This clone is a singleton in its sample. This rearrangement joins TRBV30 to TRBJ2-3; D might be TRBD2 (6 bases). Between the trimmed V and J ends, which lost 7 bases and 0 bases, there was a span of 17 bases. This CDR3 has 15 amino acids. CDR1 and CDR2 (germline): GTSNPN, SVGIG (reference sequence). The CDR3 region is CASTRSGSSTDTQYF. Written as DNA, the CDR3 is TGTGCCTCCACTAGGAGCGGGTCTAGCACAGATACGCAGTATTTT.

V is TRBV7-3 and J is TRBJ2-3; 14 bases match TRBD2. CDR3 length: 20 residues. With V trimmed by 1 base and J by 4 bases, 13 bases remained unmatched. Germline CDR1 is SGHTA and CDR2 is FQGTGA. In DNA form, the CDR3 reads TGTGCCAGCAGCTTAAGGGGTAGACTAGCGGGAGGGCCTATGGCAGATACGCAGTATTTT. It translates to CASSLRGRLAGGPMADTQYF.

The chain uses TRBV18 and TRBJ1-5, with a weak D call TRBD1 (6 bases). Per germline, CDR1 KGHSH and CDR2 LQKENI. With 7 bases removed from V and 9 bases from J, the gap between germline ends came to 13 bases. CDR3 length: 12 residues. The CDR3 protein is CASFQGFGPQHF. The CDR3 nucleotides read TGTGCCAGCTTCCAGGGGTTTGGGCCCCAGCATTTT. Variable domain in full (rest from reference TRBV18 and TRBJ1-5): NAGVMQNPRHLVRRRGQEARLRCSPMKGHSHVYWYRQLPEEGLKFMVYLQKENIIDESGMPKERFSAEFPKEGPSILRIQQVVRGDSAAYFCASFQGFGPQHFGDGTRLSIL.

This clone is a singleton in its sample. The V gene is TRBV9, the J gene TRBJ2-2, with 9 bases lining up with TRBD2. Germline loops: CDR1 SGDLS, CDR2 YYNGEE. Germline trimming cut 0 bases from V and 5 bases from J; bases unmatched to any gene: 2. The CDR3 is 15 amino acids. The chain's CDR3 is CASSVEGLATGELFF. The CDR3 bases are TGTGCCAGCAGCGTAGAGGGACTAGCAACCGGGGAGCTGTTTTTT.

V usage is TRBV11-2 and J usage is TRBJ1-4, with D perhaps TRBD1 (6 bases). The CDR3 has 15 residues. The ends were cut back, 5 bases at V and 0 bases at J, with 10 bases in the middle. CDR1 and CDR2 (germline): SGHAT, FQNNGV. The CDR3 sequence: CASSRGNTTNEKLFF. CDR3 coding DNA: TGTGCCAGCAGCAGGGGGAATACAACTAATGAAAAACTGTTTTTT.

The chain uses TRBV30 and TRBJ1-2; D is uncertain. The CDR3 is 14 amino acids. Germline V gene sequence: CDR1 GTSNPN, CDR2 SVGIG (reference sequence). The V gene lost 2 bases and the J gene lost 2 bases, with 12 bases spanning the gap. This chain's CDR3 is CAWSTRHRNYGYTF. The CDR3 DNA reads as TGTGCCTGGAGTACGCGACATCGGAACTATGGCTACACCTTC.

This chain links TRBV5-1 with TRBJ2-5; 9 nucleotides align to TRBD1. The closer fit of TRBJ2-7 to the DNA end suggests the J call may be wrong. In germline, CDR1 is SGHRS, CDR2 YFSETQ. The CDR3 runs 13 residues. The CDR3: CASSGTGSYEQYF. CDR3 coding DNA: TGCGCCAGTAGTGGGACAGGGAGCTACGAGCAGTACTTC.

The chain recombines TRBV5-1 with TRBJ2-7; no clear D gene. The CDR3 is 14 residues long. The V gene's germline CDR1 is SGHRS and CDR2 YFSETQ. Trimming pared 0 bases from V and 2 bases from J, leaving 9 bases between. CDR3 nucleotides: TGCGCCAGCAGCTTGGGGCTGGTCCCCTACGAGCAGTACTTC. This encodes CASSLGLVPYEQYF.

The V gene is TRBV28, the J gene TRBJ1-1; TRBD1 agrees at 9 bases. The CDR3 spans 15 residues. After removal of 6 bases from V and 2 bases from J, the junction contained 7 bases not matched to a gene. Germline CDR1 is MDHEN and CDR2 is SYDVKM. DNA of the CDR3: TGTGCCAGCAGGGGACAGGGCCTCCCTAACACTGAAGCTTTCTTT. This encodes CASRGQGLPNTEAFF.

This clone was found once. The V gene is TRBV18, the J gene TRBJ1-3, with D uncertain. The germline V gene encodes CDR1 KGHSH and CDR2 LQKENI. Trimming stripped 1 base from V and 7 bases from J, with 14 bases between. This CDR3 is built from 15 residues. CDR3 DNA: TGTGCCAGCTCACCACTAGTTGTTGACGGGAACACCATATATTTT. This gives the protein CASSPLVVDGNTIYF. Looking up the rest from reference TRBV18 and TRBJ1-3 gives the full variable domain: NAGVMQNPRHLVRRRGQEARLRCSPMKGHSHVYWYRQLPEEGLKFMVYLQKENIIDESGMPKERFSAEFPKEGPSILRIQQVVRGDSAAYFCASSPLVVDGNTIYFGEGSWLTVV.

The CDR3 sequence: CASSLIAAGSTEAFF. The CDR3 DNA reads as TGTGCCAGCAGCCTCATAGCCGCAGGGTCCACTGAAGCTTTCTTT. This sequence joins TRBV14 and TRBJ1-1; tentative D call: TRBD1 (5 bases). CDR3 length: 15 amino acids. Germline V gene sequence: CDR1 SGHDN, CDR2 FVKESK. The V gene lost 4 bases and the J gene lost 4 bases, with 16 bases spanning the gap.

This clone has just a few counts. Distinct nucleotide sequences in the sample also encode this CDR3. J is TRBJ1-4 and V is TRBV2, with 7 bases that match TRBD1. The CDR3 is made up of 15 amino acids. The trim removed 7 bases at V and 0 bases at J, leaving 5 bases unmatched. Germline loops: CDR1 SNHLY, CDR2 FYNNEI. The CDR3 coding sequence is TGTGCCAGCATCCGGGGGACAGCAACTAATGAAAAACTGTTTTTT. This translates into CASIRGTATNEKLFF.

A few counts support this clone. V usage is TRBV2 and J usage is TRBJ1-4; the D gene is possibly TRBD1 (6 bases). V dropped 1 base and J dropped 2 bases, with 8 bases sitting between them. This CDR3 region has 15 residues. Germline CDR1 SNHLY, CDR2 FYNNEI. The CDR3 loop reads CASSEVGGTNEKLFF. DNA for the CDR3: TGTGCCAGCAGTGAAGTAGGGGGTACTAATGAAAAACTGTTTTTT. Variable domain in full (rest from reference TRBV2 and TRBJ1-4): EPEVTQTPSHQVTQMGQEVILRCVPISNHLYFYWYRQILGQKVEFLVSFYNNEISEKSEIFDDQFSVERPDGSNFTLKIRSTKLEDSAMYFCASSEVGGTNEKLFFGSGTQLSVL.

The CDR3 bases are TGTGCCAGCAGCTCACATCAAAGCGGGAGCACAGATACGCAGTATTTT. Protein product: CASSSHQSGSTDTQYF. The chain links TRBV7-9 to TRBJ2-3, with D possibly TRBD2 on 6 matching bases. The V gene lost 4 bases and the J gene lost 0 bases, with 14 bases spanning the gap. From germline, CDR1 is SEHNR and CDR2 FQNEAQ (reference sequence). The CDR3 spans 16 residues.

The V and J genes are TRBV4-1 and TRBJ1-2, with 10 bases fitting TRBD1. Looked up from germline, CDR1 is MGHRA and CDR2 is YSYEKL. The CDR3 runs to 16 residues. Trimming removed 3 bases from V and 4 bases from J; junction bases left unmatched: 8. As DNA, the CDR3 is TGCGCCAGCAGCCAGCGTCCCGGGACAGGGGTCTATGGCTACACCTTC. It yields the protein CASSQRPGTGVYGYTF.

The genes are TRBV14 and TRBJ1-2, with 12 bases identical to TRBD1. Per germline, CDR1 SGHDN and CDR2 FVKESK. V shed 3 bases and J 3 bases; nucleotides not matched to a gene: 2. The CDR3 sequence is 15 residues long. CDR3 bases: TGTGCCAGCAGCCAGGGACAGGGGGCGTACTATGGCTACACCTTC. It yields the protein CASSQGQGAYYGYTF.

This clone was recorded once. Its ends do not fully match the called genes, so a read error is possible. The chain links TRBV7-9 to TRBJ2-3; D is undetermined. The length of the CDR3 is 12 residues. Germline V gene lookup returns CDR1 SEHNR and CDR2 FQNEAQ (reference sequence). The CDR3 region has the DNA TGTTCCAGCAGCTTAATCTCTGATACGCAGTATTTT. Protein product: CSSSLISDTQYF. The variable domain in full, with the rest retrieved from reference TRBV7-9 and TRBJ2-3, is DTGVSQNPRHKITKRGQNVTFRCDPISEHNRLYWYRQTLGQGPEFLTYFQNEAQLEKSRLLSDRFSAERPKGSFSTLEIQRTEQGDSAMYLCSSSLISDTQYFGPGTRLTVL.

This chain joins TRBV30 and TRBJ1-2, with 9 bases matching TRBD1. CDR1 and CDR2 from the germline V gene are GTSNPN and SVGIG (reference sequence). V shed 3 bases, J shed 4 bases, and the junction held 9 bases outside the gene matches. The CDR3 runs 15 residues. The CDR3 nucleotides are TGTGCCTGGAGGAGAAGACAGGGGGGCTCCTATGGCTACACCTTC. Translation: CAWRRRQGGSYGYTF.

The chain carries TRBV10-3 and TRBJ2-2; D is unresolved. Germline values: CDR1 ENHRY, CDR2 SYGVKD. The CDR3 consists of 14 residues. Trimming left V 5 bases short and J 8 bases short, with 15 bases between. The CDR3 loop reads CAISREAAGGELFF. Here the CDR3 DNA reads TGTGCCATCAGTAGAGAGGCGGCCGGAGGGGAGCTGTTTTTT.

The chain has TRBV5-1 and TRBJ2-5; TRBD2 agrees at 11 bases. The CDR3 has 14 residues. In germline, CDR1 is SGHRS, CDR2 YFSETQ. The trim removed 5 bases at V and 6 bases at J, leaving 6 bases unmatched. CDR3 nucleotides: TGCGCCAGCAGAGTAGCGGGAGGGGCGCAGACCCAGTACTTC. Its protein product is CASRVAGGAQTQYF.

V usage is TRBV6-1 and J usage is TRBJ2-1; D not certain. Per germline, CDR1 MNHNS and CDR2 SASEGT. This CDR3 is built from 15 residues. V was cut by 2 bases and J by 10 bases, with 18 bases left in between. In DNA form, the CDR3 reads TGTGCCAGCAGTGAATGGTTGGTAGGCGGCGCCGAGCAGTTCTTC. It encodes CASSEWLVGGAEQFF.

The chain joins TRBV27 to TRBJ2-7, with 11 bases lining up with TRBD2. Germline CDR1 and CDR2: MNHEY and SMNVEV (reference sequence). V lost 3 bases to trimming and J lost 6 bases; unmatched junction nucleotides: 4. This CDR3 is built from 14 residues. The CDR3 nucleotides read TGTGCCAGCAGTTTTTTAGCGGGAGGGGGCGAGCAGTACTTC. The encoded protein is CASSFLAGGGEQYF.

This chain uses TRBV7-8 with TRBJ1-6; 8 bases map to TRBD1. V lost 5 bases to trimming and J lost 7 bases; unmatched junction nucleotides: 7. Germline V gene data show CDR1 as SGHVS and CDR2 as FQNEAQ. The length of the CDR3 is 15 residues. CDR3 loop: CASSPRDRTNSPLHF. CDR3 in DNA: TGTGCCAGCAGCCCCAGGGACAGGACAAATTCACCCCTCCACTTT.

As for this clone: The same CDR3 also results from other DNA sequences found in this sample. The V gene is TRBV5-1, the J gene TRBJ2-1; tentatively, D is TRBD2 (5 bases). Germline V gene lookup returns CDR1 SGHRS and CDR2 YFSETQ. V was clipped by 0 bases and J by 8 bases, with 6 bases between them. This CDR3 region has 12 residues. CDR3: CASSLVGDEQFF. The CDR3 coding sequence is TGCGCCAGCAGCTTGGTCGGGGATGAGCAGTTCTTC.

The chain is built from TRBV5-6 and TRBJ2-1; 9 nucleotides agree with TRBD1. The CDR3 runs 14 residues. Germline values: CDR1 SGHDT, CDR2 YYEEEE. Losses at the gene ends were 5 bases for V and 8 bases for J; bases not matched to a gene: 8. The CDR3 bases are TGTGCCAGCAGGCCGGGACAGGGTGTCTATGAGCAGTTCTTC. Its translation: CASRPGQGVYEQFF.

In its sample, this clone was seen a few times. The chain couples TRBV10-2 to TRBJ2-5; 14 nucleotides align to TRBD2. Germline assignment: CDR1 WSHSY and CDR2 SAAADI. The CDR3 totals 17 residues. With V trimmed by 8 bases and J by 4 bases, 12 bases remained unmatched. DNA of the CDR3: TGCGCCAGCGGAGCCGGGACTAGCGGGAGTCGGGGAGAGACCCAGTACTTC. Translated: CASGAGTSGSRGETQYF.

This clone occurred a few times. This chain uses TRBV19 with TRBJ1-1; D is perhaps TRBD1 (5 bases). The germline V and J ends were trimmed by 6 bases and 7 bases, with 12 bases remaining between them. Per the germline V gene, CDR1 is LNHDA and CDR2 is SQIVND (reference sequence). CDR3 length: 12 residues. The CDR3: CASSFSGFEAFF. In DNA, the CDR3 is TGTGCCAGTAGCTTCTCAGGGTTTGAAGCTTTCTTT.